This T cell receptor beta chain was documented in a study of response to subunit inactivated influenza vaccine. Study-wide findings and caveats: Authors proposed each seasonal influenza vaccination draws in few new T cells.

This clonotype was found many times. Its antigen is unidentified. TCRdb fed the RT-PCR reads into MiXCR, producing one record per CDR3 protein. The sample lists around 710,000 distinct CDR3 sequences, more than 11% seen once, with around 6.5% in the top ten. The origin of this receptor is a man in his forties or fifties who received an inactivated influenza vaccine. The source was PBMCs from blood, collected around 14 days before vaccination.

This chain's CDR3 is CAWLPGNTYEQYF. DNA for the CDR3: TGTGCCTGGCTGCCGGGGAACACCTACGAGCAGTACTTC. The chain couples TRBV30 to TRBJ2-7, with D possibly being TRBD2 (5 bases). This CDR3 is built from 13 residues. The V end lost 5 bases, the J end lost 2 bases, and 13 bases lay between the germline ends. Germline CDR1 reads GTSNPN; CDR2 reads SVGIG (reference sequence).